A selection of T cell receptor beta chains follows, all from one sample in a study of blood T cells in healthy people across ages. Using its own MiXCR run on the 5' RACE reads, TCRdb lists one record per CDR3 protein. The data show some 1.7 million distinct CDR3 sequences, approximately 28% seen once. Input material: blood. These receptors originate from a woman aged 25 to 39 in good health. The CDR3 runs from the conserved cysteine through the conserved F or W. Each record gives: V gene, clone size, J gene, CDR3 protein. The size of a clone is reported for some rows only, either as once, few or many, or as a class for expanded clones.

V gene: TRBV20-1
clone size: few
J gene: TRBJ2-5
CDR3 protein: CSASDGPGLQEAQYF

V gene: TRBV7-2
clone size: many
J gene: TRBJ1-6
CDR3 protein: CASRDRVRNSPLHF

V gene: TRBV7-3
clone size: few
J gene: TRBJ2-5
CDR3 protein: CASSFRGTSQETQYF

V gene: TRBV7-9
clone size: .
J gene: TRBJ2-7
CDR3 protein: CASSGIAGGPNEQYF

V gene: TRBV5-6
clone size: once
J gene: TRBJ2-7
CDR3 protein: CASSPVDRTYEQYF

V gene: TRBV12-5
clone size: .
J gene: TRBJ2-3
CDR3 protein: CASGSLFGTGELSGGAPEDTQYF

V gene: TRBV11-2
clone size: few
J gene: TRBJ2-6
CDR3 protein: CASANRVDRSGANVLTF

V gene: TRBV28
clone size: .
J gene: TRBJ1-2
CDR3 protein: CASSPRVDGYTF

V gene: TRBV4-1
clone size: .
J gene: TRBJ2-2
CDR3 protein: CASSRKPGEEPGELFF

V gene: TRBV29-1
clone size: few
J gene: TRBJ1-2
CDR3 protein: CSVASGTDYGYTF

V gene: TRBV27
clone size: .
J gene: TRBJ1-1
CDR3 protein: CASSFLGVGTEAFF

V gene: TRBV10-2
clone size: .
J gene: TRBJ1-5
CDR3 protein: CASSESTRTGLSNQPQHF

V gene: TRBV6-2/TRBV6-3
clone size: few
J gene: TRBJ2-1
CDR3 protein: CASSHGHEQFF

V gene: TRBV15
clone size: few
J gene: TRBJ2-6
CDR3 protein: CATSLSSSGANVLTF

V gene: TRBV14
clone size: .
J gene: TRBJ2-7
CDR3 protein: CASSQDGGFYEQYF

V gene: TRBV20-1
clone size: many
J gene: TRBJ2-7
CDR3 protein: CSAHGVRSSYEQYF

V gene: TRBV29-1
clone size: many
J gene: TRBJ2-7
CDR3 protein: CSVGGDLREQYF

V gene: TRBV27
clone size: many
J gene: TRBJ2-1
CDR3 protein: CASRLGTLGPGEQFF

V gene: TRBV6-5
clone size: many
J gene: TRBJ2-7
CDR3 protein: CASGRDRGDEQYF

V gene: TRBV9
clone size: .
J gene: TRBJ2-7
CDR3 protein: CASSGQGCEQYF

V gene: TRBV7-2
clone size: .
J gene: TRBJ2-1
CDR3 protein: CASSLGASGRAHNEQFF

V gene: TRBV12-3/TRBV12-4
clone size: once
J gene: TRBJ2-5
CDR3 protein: CASSFGVAGGQETQYF

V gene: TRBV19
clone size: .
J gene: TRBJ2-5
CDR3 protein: CASSISSGGARETQYF

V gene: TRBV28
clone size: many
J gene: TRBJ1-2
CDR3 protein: CASTGYGGYTF

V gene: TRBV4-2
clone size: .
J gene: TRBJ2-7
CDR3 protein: CASSQLILRQDGYEQYF

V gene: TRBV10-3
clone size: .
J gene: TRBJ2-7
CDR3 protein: CAISLSSSYEQYF

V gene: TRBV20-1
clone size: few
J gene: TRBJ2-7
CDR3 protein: CSATSGFTYEQYF

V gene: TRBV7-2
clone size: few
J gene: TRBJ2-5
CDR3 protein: CASSLPTSGAETQYF

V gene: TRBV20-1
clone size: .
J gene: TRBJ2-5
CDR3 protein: CSARASGMGGETQYF

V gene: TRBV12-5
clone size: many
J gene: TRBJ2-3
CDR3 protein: CASGSPRFSGSVDTQYF

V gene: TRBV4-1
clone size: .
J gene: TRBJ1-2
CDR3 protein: CASSQESRGLGYTF

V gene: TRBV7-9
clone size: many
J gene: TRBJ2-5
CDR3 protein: CASSFSGSSGETQYF

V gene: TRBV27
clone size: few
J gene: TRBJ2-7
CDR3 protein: CASSVSSYVYEQYF

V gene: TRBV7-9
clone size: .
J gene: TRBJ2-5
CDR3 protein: CASSLSVSGAETQYF

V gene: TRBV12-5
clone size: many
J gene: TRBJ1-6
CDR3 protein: CASGFAGPSPLHF

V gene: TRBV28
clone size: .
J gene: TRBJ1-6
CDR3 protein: CASSLLGSNSPLHF

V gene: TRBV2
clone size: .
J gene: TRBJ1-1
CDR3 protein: CASSFPLTGANTEAFF

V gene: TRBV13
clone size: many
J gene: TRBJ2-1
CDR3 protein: CASSLGSHKNNNEQFF

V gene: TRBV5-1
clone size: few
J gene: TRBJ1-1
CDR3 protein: CASSPSGQMNTEAFF

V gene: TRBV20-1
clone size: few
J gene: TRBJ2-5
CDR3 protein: CSASPPGQQETQYF

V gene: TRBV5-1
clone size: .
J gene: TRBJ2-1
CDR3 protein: CASSLANKNNEQFF

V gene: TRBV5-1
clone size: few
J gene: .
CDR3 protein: CASSPKVAGLAGTAGHEQYF

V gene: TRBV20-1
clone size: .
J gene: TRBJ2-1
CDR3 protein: CSARTPSGVGNEQFF

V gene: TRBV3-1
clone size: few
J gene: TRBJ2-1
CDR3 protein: CASSQVPKAYNEQFF

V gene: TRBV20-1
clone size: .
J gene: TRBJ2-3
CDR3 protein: CSARAREMGVGDTQYF

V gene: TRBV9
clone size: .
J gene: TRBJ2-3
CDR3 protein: CASSWDRDLTTQYF

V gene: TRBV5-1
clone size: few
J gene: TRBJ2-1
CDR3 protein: CASSRTRTSPIEQFF

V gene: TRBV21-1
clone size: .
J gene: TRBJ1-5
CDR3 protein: CASSKPPGPSSRPQHF

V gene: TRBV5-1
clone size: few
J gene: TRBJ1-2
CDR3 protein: CASRKDTTQQPHYGYTF

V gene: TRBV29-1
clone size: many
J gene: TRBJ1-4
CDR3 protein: CSGYRRSGEKLFF

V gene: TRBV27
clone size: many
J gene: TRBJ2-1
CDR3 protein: CASSLSGPHNEQFF

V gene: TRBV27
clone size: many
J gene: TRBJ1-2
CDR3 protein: CASSLVGAQNYGYTF

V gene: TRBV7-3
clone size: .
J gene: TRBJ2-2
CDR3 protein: CASSLTGQANTGELFF

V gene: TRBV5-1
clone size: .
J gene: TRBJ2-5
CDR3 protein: CASGQAGGETQYF

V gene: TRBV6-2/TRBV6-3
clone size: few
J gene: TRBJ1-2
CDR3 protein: CASSPTGLVTGGYTF